Listed below are T cell receptor beta chains from one sample, sequenced in a study of T cell repertoires in cytomegalovirus infection. Antigen specificity for these receptors is unknown. A single record per CDR3 protein comes from TCRdb applying MiXCR to the reads. The table includes around 770,000 distinct CDR3 sequences, around 29% detected once. The sequenced sample was cultured CD8+ T cells from PBMCs, obtained from culture after CMV antigen stimulation. These receptors originate from a human donor in good health (CMV status not recorded). Some clones in this sample may be carry-over from other donors' samples. CDR3s include the opening cysteine and the closing phenylalanine or tryptophan. The D gene is left open where the match is weak. For some rows the clone size is stated as once, few or many, or as a class when expanded; others skip it.

V,J,size,D,CDR3,DNA
TRBV6-5,TRBJ1-1,NA,NA,CASSALTREAFF,TGTGCCAGCAGCGCCCTTACGCGTGAAGCTTTCTTT
TRBV7-2,TRBJ2-5,NA,NA,CASSLDRQYRETQYF,TGTGCCAGCAGCTTAGATCGACAGTATAGGGAGACCCAGTACTTC
TRBV6-1,TRBJ2-1,many,TRBD2,CASSPRGLSYNEQFF,TGTGCCAGCAGCCCTAGGGGACTATCCTACAATGAGCAGTTCTTC
TRBV20-1,TRBJ2-2,once,NA,CSAKSGVSGELFF,TGCAGTGCTAAGTCAGGGGTTTCCGGGGAGCTGTTTTTT
TRBV10-3,TRBJ2-6,few,NA,CAISDTSSGANVLTF,TGTGCCATCAGTGACACCTCCTCTGGGGCCAACGTCCTGACTTTC
TRBV7-8,TRBJ2-5,many,NA,CASSLNTLETQYF,TGTGCCAGCAGCCTTAACACTTTAGAGACCCAGTACTTC
TRBV19,TRBJ1-1,NA,TRBD1,CASSIRQGWTEAFF,TGTGCCAGTAGTATTCGACAGGGGTGGACTGAAGCTTTCTTT
TRBV12-3/TRBV12-4,TRBJ2-2,few,NA,CASSPTAAYTGELFF,TGTGCCAGCAGTCCGACAGCGGCTTACACCGGGGAGCTGTTTTTT
TRBV7-3,TRBJ1-2,NA,TRBD1,CASSLLDREDGYTF,TGTGCCAGCAGCTTATTAGACAGGGAGGATGGCTACACCTTC
TRBV12-3/TRBV12-4,TRBJ1-5,few,NA,CASSSKGELEEPQHF,TGTGCCAGCAGCTCCAAAGGGGAGCTCGAGGAGCCCCAGCATTTT
TRBV12-5,TRBJ1-3,NA,NA,CASGSDSAAGNTIYF,TGTGCTAGTGGTTCCGACTCGGCTGCGGGAAACACCATATATTTT
TRBV19,TRBJ1-5,NA,NA,CASSIGGLGQPQHF,TGTGCCAGTAGTATAGGAGGGTTGGGGCAGCCCCAGCATTTT
TRBV4-1,TRBJ2-4,once,TRBD1,CASSQHTGAANIQYF,TGCGCCAGCAGCCAACATACAGGGGCGGCAAACATTCAGTACTTC
TRBV20-1,TRBJ2-5,NA,TRBD2,CSARVPSGLQETQYF,TGCAGTGCTAGAGTCCCTAGCGGACTACAAGAGACCCAGTACTTC
TRBV6-5,TRBJ2-5,few,NA,CASSYPGTGQETQYF,TGTGCCAGCAGTTACCCCGGGACGGGTCAAGAGACCCAGTACTTC
TRBV27,TRBJ1-4,NA,NA,CASRNSDSNEKLFF,TGTGCCAGCCGAAACAGCGATTCTAATGAAAAACTGTTTTTT
TRBV19,TRBJ1-5,NA,NA,CASRGPTGINQPQHF,TGTGCCAGTAGGGGCCCTACAGGGATCAATCAGCCCCAGCATTTT
TRBV6-1,TRBJ1-2,NA,NA,CASSPRGFANYGYTF,TGTGCCAGCAGTCCTAGGGGGTTTGCTAACTATGGCTACACCTTC
TRBV7-8,TRBJ2-5,NA,NA,CASSLVLWRGRETQYF,TGTGCCAGCAGCTTAGTACTGTGGCGGGGTCGTGAGACCCAGTACTTC
TRBV10-3,TRBJ2-2,NA,TRBD2,CAGGAAGGLTGELFF,TGTGCCGGCGGCGCGGCGGGGGGACTGACCGGGGAGCTGTTTTTT
TRBV6-2/TRBV6-3,TRBJ1-1,many,NA,CASSYSTGEAFF,TGTGCCAGCAGTTACTCGACAGGCGAAGCTTTCTTT
TRBV6-1,TRBJ1-5,NA,TRBD1,CASGGEGASQPQHF,TGTGCCAGCGGAGGAGAGGGGGCAAGTCAGCCCCAGCATTTT
TRBV5-4,TRBJ2-7,few,NA,CASSLGPGAYEQYF,TGTGCCAGCAGCTTGGGACCGGGGGCCTACGAGCAGTACTTC
TRBV5-1,TRBJ1-1,NA,TRBD1,CASSLGDRLPHFTEAFF,TGCGCCAGCAGCTTGGGGGACAGGTTACCTCATTTCACTGAAGCTTTCTTT
TRBV10-2,TRBJ1-1,NA,TRBD1,CATHTGTEKNTEAFF,TGCGCCACTCATACGGGGACAGAAAAGAACACTGAAGCTTTCTTT
TRBV9,TRBJ1-1,NA,TRBD1,CASSAGTGGNTEAFF,TGTGCCAGCAGCGCCGGGACAGGGGGGAACACTGAAGCTTTCTTT
TRBV5-5,TRBJ1-2,NA,TRBD1,CASSLWTGQYGYTF,TGTGCCAGCAGCTTGTGGACAGGGCAATACGGCTACACCTTC
TRBV28,TRBJ2-5,NA,TRBD2,CASVSSGKETQYF,TGTGCCAGCGTTTCTAGCGGGAAAGAGACCCAGTACTTC
TRBV6-5,TRBJ2-3,NA,NA,CASSPGEKSTDTQYF,TGTGCCAGCAGTCCCGGGGAGAAAAGCACAGATACGCAGTATTTT
TRBV28,TRBJ1-4,few,NA,CASSLRSTRGEKLFF,TGTGCCAGCAGTTTGCGCAGTACGAGGGGAGAAAAACTGTTTTTT
TRBV7-6,TRBJ2-1,few,TRBD2,CASSFKLAYNEQFF,TGTGCCAGCAGCTTCAAACTAGCGTACAATGAGCAGTTCTTC
TRBV19,TRBJ2-1,NA,NA,CASSSTSNEQFF,TGTGCCAGTAGTTCTACTAGCAATGAGCAGTTCTTC
TRBV11-1,TRBJ1-1,NA,NA,CASSFSRVSEAFF,TGTGCCAGCAGCTTTTCCAGGGTATCTGAAGCTTTCTTT
TRBV15,TRBJ1-2,NA,NA,CATSRAQRGPFLLAHYGYTF,TGTGCCACCAGCAGAGCTCAGAGAGGCCCGTTTTTACTTGCGCACTATGGCTACACCTTC
TRBV7-2,TRBJ1-2,NA,TRBD1,CASSLTTGAGDNYGYTF,TGTGCCAGCAGCCTGACGACAGGGGCGGGAGATAACTATGGCTACACCTTC
TRBV10-1,TRBJ2-3,few,NA,CASSESGTRRDTQYF,TGCGCCAGCAGTGAGTCGGGCACCCGGCGAGATACGCAGTATTTT
TRBV10-3,TRBJ2-7,NA,TRBD1,CAISGSGTGGFYEQYF,TGTGCCATCAGTGGCAGTGGGACAGGGGGCTTCTACGAGCAGTACTTC
TRBV7-9,TRBJ2-3,NA,NA,CASSLAHSVAVDTQYF,TGTGCCAGCAGCTTAGCTCATTCGGTAGCTGTAGATACGCAGTATTTT
TRBV7-3,TRBJ2-3,few,NA,CASSLRFRSSTDTQYF,TGTGCCAGCAGCTTAAGGTTCCGGTCTAGCACAGATACGCAGTATTTT
TRBV5-1,TRBJ2-3,few,TRBD2,CASSVTSGGHLRTTDTQYF,TGCGCCAGCAGCGTGACTAGCGGGGGGCACCTCAGAACCACAGATACGCAGTATTTT
TRBV20-1,TRBJ1-2,NA,NA,CSAIKETNYGYTF,TGCAGTGCGATAAAAGAGACTAACTATGGCTACACCTTC
TRBV5-5,TRBJ1-1,NA,NA,CASSWGLTSEAFF,TGTGCCAGCAGCTGGGGGTTAACTTCTGAAGCTTTCTTT
TRBV7-6,TRBJ1-2,few,NA,CASSLALGRGYGYTF,TGTGCCAGCAGCTTAGCATTGGGGCGCGGCTATGGCTACACCTTC
TRBV20-1,TRBJ2-3,NA,TRBD2,CSAQAGGSKFGTQYF,TGCAGTGCCCAGGCGGGGGGTAGTAAATTCGGTACGCAGTATTTT
TRBV7-9,TRBJ2-1,NA,TRBD1,CASSHPLGGDEQFF,TGTGCCAGCAGCCATCCTCTAGGGGGCGATGAGCAGTTCTTC
TRBV15,TRBJ1-6,many,NA,CATSSKWGFEVSPLHF,TGTGCCACCAGCAGCAAGTGGGGGTTTGAGGTTTCACCCCTCCACTTT
TRBV10-3,TRBJ2-3,NA,TRBD2,CAISLAGGIHSTDTQYF,TGTGCCATCAGCCTAGCGGGGGGGATTCATAGCACAGATACGCAGTATTTT
TRBV12-3/TRBV12-4,TRBJ2-3,NA,NA,CASTLAVPSTDTQYF,TGTGCCAGCACCTTGGCGGTACCTAGCACAGATACGCAGTATTTT
TRBV20-1,TRBJ1-6,few,TRBD1,CSKMGTGNSPLHF,TGCAGCAAAATGGGGACAGGGAATTCACCCCTCCACTTT
TRBV7-9,TRBJ1-1,NA,TRBD1,CASSLRQGGLAFF,TGTGCCAGCAGCCTCCGACAGGGGGGATTGGCTTTCTTT
TRBV12-5,TRBJ1-1,NA,TRBD1,CASDSGQANTEAFF,TGTGCTAGTGACTCGGGACAGGCAAACACTGAAGCTTTCTTT
TRBV19,TRBJ2-7,few,NA,CASSMRGTPYEQYF,TGTGCCAGTAGTATGAGAGGGACCCCCTACGAGCAGTACTTC
TRBV6-1,TRBJ2-7,NA,NA,CASSLPGAYEQYF,TGTGCCAGCAGTCTCCCGGGGGCCTACGAGCAGTACTTC
TRBV6-5,TRBJ2-3,NA,NA,CASSLGLRHTDTQYF,TGTGCCAGCAGTTTGGGACTGAGGCACACAGATACGCAGTATTTT
TRBV7-9,TRBJ1-3,few,NA,CASSPPAGDTIYF,TGTGCCAGCAGCCCCCCGGCAGGGGACACCATATATTTT
TRBV4-2,TRBJ2-1,NA,NA,CASSQEWGYEQFF,TGTGCCAGCAGCCAAGAATGGGGGTATGAGCAGTTCTTC
TRBV6-5,TRBJ2-1,NA,TRBD2,CASSLETGGRFGDEQFF,TGTGCCAGCAGCCTGGAGACGGGGGGTAGGTTCGGCGATGAGCAGTTCTTC
TRBV12-5,TRBJ1-2,NA,NA,CASGLVVESFPYNNYGYTF,TGTGCTAGTGGTTTGGTTGTGGAAAGCTTTCCCTACAATAACTATGGCTACACCTTC
TRBV7-3,TRBJ2-1,once,TRBD2,CASSLNGGGSYNEQFF,TGTGCCAGCAGCTTAAATGGGGGGGGGTCCTACAATGAGCAGTTCTTC